What follows is one T cell receptor beta chain and its context. Its matching antigen is unknown. The data were obtained in a study of post-analysis software for immune sequencing data. Notes on the study in general: Among roughly five TRBV segments more frequent in patients than controls were TRBV5-6, TRBV5-1 and TRBV20-1. Those samples that were prepared in the same batch co-clustered strongly by F measure.

Built from TCR beta cDNA, the libraries had unique molecular identifiers in them. TCRdb reprocessed the PCR reads via MiXCR and lists one record per CDR3 protein. The sample consists of 650,000 to 850,000 distinct CDR3 sequences, around 46% of them appearing once. The V and J ends lost 5 bases and 8 bases, in that order; junction bases with no gene match: 7. This CDR3 region has 13 residues. CDR1 SQVTM and CDR2 ANQGSEA come from the germline V gene. The chain has TRBV29-1 and TRBJ1-2; TRBD1 agrees at 11 bases. The sequence was obtained from a girl aged 10 to 17 with multiple sclerosis. The material sequenced was blood. CDR3 bases: TGCAGCGTTTATGGGACAGGGGGTCGGGGCTACACCTTC. It yields the protein CSVYGTGGRGYTF.